The 2 T cell receptor beta chains in this list originate from one sample, sequenced in a study of blood T cell repertoires in COVID-19. The assay was immunoSEQ multiplex PCR, and TCRdb's table has in-frame clones only and misses some. In the table there are over 65,000 clones, around nine tenths of which are singletons. Material: peripheral blood. All receptors come from a woman of 80 years or more with acute or convalescent COVID-19.

The genes are TRBV18 and TRBJ1-5; 10 bases match TRBD1. The CDR3 has 16 residues. CDR1 KGHSH and CDR2 LQKENI come from the germline V gene. Trimming removed 4 bases from V and 3 bases from J; junction bases left unmatched: 6. CDR3 in amino acids: CASSQTGTGDNQPQHF. The CDR3 region has the DNA TGTGCCAGCTCACAGACCGGGACAGGGGACAATCAGCCCCAGCATTTT.

The chain employs TRBV6-5 and TRBJ2-7; D is unresolved. V shed 2 bases and J shed 1 base, with 12 bases lying between them. Germline CDR1 is MNHEY and CDR2 is SVGAGI. CDR3 length: 15 amino acids. The CDR3: CASSYGTTQSYEQYF. The CDR3 DNA follows: TGTGCCAGCAGTTACGGTACGACACAATCCTACGAGCAGTACTTC.